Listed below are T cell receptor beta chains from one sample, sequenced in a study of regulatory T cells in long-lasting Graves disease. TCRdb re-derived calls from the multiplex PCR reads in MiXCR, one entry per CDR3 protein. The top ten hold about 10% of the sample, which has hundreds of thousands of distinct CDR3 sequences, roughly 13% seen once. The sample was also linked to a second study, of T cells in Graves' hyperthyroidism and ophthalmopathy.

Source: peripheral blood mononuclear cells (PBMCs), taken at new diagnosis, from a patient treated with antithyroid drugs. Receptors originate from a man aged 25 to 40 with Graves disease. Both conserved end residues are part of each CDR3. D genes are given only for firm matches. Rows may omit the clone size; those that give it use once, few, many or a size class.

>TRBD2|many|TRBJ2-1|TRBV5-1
CASSLYLAVKYNEQFF
TGCGCCAGCAGCTTGTACCTAGCGGTAAAATACAATGAGCAGTTCTTC
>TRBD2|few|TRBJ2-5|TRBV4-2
CASSHGLAGREETQYF
TGTGCCAGCAGCCATGGACTAGCGGGACGTGAAGAGACCCAGTACTTC
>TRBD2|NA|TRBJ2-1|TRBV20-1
CSAEPGLADYYNERFF
TGCAGTGCCGAACCGGGACTAGCGGACTACTACAATGAGCGGTTCTTC
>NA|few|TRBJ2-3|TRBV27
CASSWGRGDTQYF
TGTGCCAGCAGCTGGGGTAGAGGAGATACGCAGTATTTT
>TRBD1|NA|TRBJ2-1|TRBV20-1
CSAPRQGNEQFF
TGCAGTGCTCCGCGACAGGGCAATGAGCAGTTCTTC
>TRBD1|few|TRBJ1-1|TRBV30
CAWSSGQGSLNTEAFF
TGTGCCTGGAGTTCGGGACAGGGATCATTGAACACTGAAGCTTTCTTT
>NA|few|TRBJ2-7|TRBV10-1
CARCPGAWGNEQYF
TGCGCCAGGTGTCCGGGGGCCTGGGGGAACGAGCAGTACTTC
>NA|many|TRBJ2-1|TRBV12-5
CASYILGAKGAYNEQFF
TGTGCTAGTTATATTCTGGGAGCCAAGGGAGCCTACAATGAGCAGTTCTTC
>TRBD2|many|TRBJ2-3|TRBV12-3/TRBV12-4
CASSPGTSGSDTQYF
TGTGCCAGCAGTCCCGGCACTAGCGGGAGCGATACGCAGTATTTT
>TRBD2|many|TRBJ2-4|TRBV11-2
CASSLISGSGIQYF
TGTGCCAGCAGCTTAATTAGCGGGAGTGGCATTCAGTACTTC
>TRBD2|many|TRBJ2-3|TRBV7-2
CASSPSSGARLFTDTQYF
TGTGCCAGCAGCCCATCTAGCGGGGCCCGACTATTCACAGATACGCAGTATTTT
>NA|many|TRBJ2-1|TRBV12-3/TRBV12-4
CASSPTGTLRVYEQFF
TGTGCCAGCAGTCCAACCGGGACTCTTCGGGTCTATGAGCAGTTCTTC
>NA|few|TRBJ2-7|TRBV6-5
CASSYSSPGRPRAYEQYF
TGTGCCAGCAGTTACTCGTCTCCCGGGAGACCTAGAGCCTACGAGCAGTACTTC
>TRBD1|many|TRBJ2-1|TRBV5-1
CASSWRQGIGNEQFF
TGCGCCAGCAGCTGGCGACAGGGGATAGGCAATGAGCAGTTCTTC
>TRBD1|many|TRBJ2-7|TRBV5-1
CASSWNRQGAGNEQYF
TGCGCCAGCAGCTGGAACCGACAGGGGGCGGGGAACGAGCAGTACTTC
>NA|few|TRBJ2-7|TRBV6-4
CAAPGGGSEQYF
TGTGCCGCCCCGGGCGGAGGATCCGAGCAGTACTTC
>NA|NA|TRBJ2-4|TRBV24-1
CATSPPGENIQYF
TGTGCCACCAGTCCCCCTGGGGAGAACATTCAGTACTTC
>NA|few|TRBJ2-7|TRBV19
CASSISGTLSYEQYF
TGTGCCAGTAGTATCTCCGGGACTCTCTCCTACGAGCAGTACTTC
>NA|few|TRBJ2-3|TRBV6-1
CASSRTYSTDTQYF
TGTGCCAGCAGTAGGACTTACAGCACAGATACGCAGTATTTT
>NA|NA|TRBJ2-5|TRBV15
CATSRDPTSSAGTQYF
TGTGCCACCAGCAGAGACCCAACCAGCTCCGCGGGGACCCAGTACTTC
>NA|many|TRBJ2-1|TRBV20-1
CSASDPRQRRRNEQFF
TGCAGTGCTAGTGACCCGCGGCAGCGGAGGAGGAATGAGCAGTTCTTC
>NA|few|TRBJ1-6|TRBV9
CASSGTGRNSPLHF
TGTGCCAGCAGCGGCACAGGGCGGAATTCACCCCTCCACTTT
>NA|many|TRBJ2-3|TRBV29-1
CSVWGGRTDTQYF
TGCAGCGTTTGGGGCGGGCGCACAGATACGCAGTATTTT
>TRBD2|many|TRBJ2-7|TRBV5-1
CASSSREVSEQYF
TGCGCCAGCAGTTCCCGGGAGGTTTCCGAGCAGTACTTC
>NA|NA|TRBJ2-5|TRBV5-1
CASSQGRLQETQYF
TGCGCCAGCAGCCAAGGACGGTTACAAGAGACCCAGTACTTC
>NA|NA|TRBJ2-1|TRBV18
CASSPPGEQFF
TGTGCCAGCTCACCCCCGGGAGAGCAGTTCTTC
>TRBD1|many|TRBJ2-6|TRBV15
CATSRGRDRGPGANVLTF
TGTGCCACCAGCAGAGGTAGAGACAGGGGCCCTGGGGCCAACGTCCTGACTTTC
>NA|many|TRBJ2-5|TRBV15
CATSRAEAPQGRETQYF
TGTGCCACCAGCAGAGCCGAGGCGCCGCAGGGGAGGGAGACCCAGTACTTC
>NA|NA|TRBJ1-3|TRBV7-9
CASSLGTSPFYPSGNTIYF
TGCGCCAGCAGCTTGGGGACATCCCCATTCTACCCCTCTGGAAACACCATATATTTT
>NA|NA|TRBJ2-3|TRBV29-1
CSVGRGVSTDTQYF
TGCAGCGTTGGGAGGGGGGTAAGCACAGATACGCAGTATTTT
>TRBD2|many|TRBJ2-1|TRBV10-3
CAISGSGSFVGNEQFF
TGTGCCATCAGTGGAAGCGGGAGCTTCGTTGGCAATGAGCAGTTCTTC
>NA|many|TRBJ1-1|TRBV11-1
CASSLGGNWDTEAFF
TGTGCCAGCAGCTTAGGTGGTAATTGGGACACTGAAGCTTTCTTT
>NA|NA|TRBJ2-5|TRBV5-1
CASSLGTWGETQYF
TGCGCCAGCAGCTTAGGGACGTGGGGCGAGACCCAGTACTTC
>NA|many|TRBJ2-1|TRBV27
CASSPRDPANEQFF
TGTGCCAGCAGTCCCCGGGACCCAGCCAATGAGCAGTTCTTC
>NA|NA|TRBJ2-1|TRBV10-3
CAISGQYNEQFF
TGTGCCATCAGCGGACAGTACAATGAGCAGTTCTTC
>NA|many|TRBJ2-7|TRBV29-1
CSVPRQGGGQYF
TGCAGCGTTCCCCGACAGGGAGGAGGTCAGTACTTC
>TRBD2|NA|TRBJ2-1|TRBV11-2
CASSLEGLAVYNEQFF
TGTGCCAGCAGCCTAGAGGGACTAGCGGTCTACAATGAGCAGTTCTTC
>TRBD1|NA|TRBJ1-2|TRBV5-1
CASSSNRGATNYGYTF
TGCGCCAGCAGCTCGAACAGGGGCGCTACTAACTATGGCTACACCTTC
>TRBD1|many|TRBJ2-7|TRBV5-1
CASREQWDRVYEQYF
TGCGCCAGCAGAGAGCAGTGGGACAGAGTCTACGAGCAGTACTTC